The 13 T cell receptor beta chains below were found in one sample sequenced in a study of blood T cells in healthy people across ages. A second PCR of about 7 to 11 cycles used a sample-barcoded 5' primer and a J-beta primer mix. TCRdb processed the 5' RACE reads anew with MiXCR; each CDR3 protein has one entry. The repertoire includes hundreds of thousands of distinct CDR3 sequences, around 21% of them detected once, and around 3.4% sits in the top ten. Sequenced: blood. These receptors were collected from a man aged 65-85 years in good health.

This clonotype turned up a few times. The chain is built from TRBV2 and TRBJ1-5, with TRBD1 matching 7 bases. Germline CDR1 and CDR2: SNHLY and FYNNEI. The CDR3 runs 15 residues. V gave up 4 bases and J gave up 7 bases; unmatched junction bases: 10. The CDR3, as DNA: TGTGCCAGCAGTGTCATTGGGCAGGGGGGCCAGCCCCAGCATTTT. Amino acid sequence: CASSVIGQGGQPQHF.

There are many counts of this clonotype. The chain is built from TRBV12-3 or TRBV12-4 and TRBJ1-4; 8 positions agree with TRBD1. With 5 bases clipped from V and 7 bases from J, the junction kept 3 bases outside the gene matches. The CDR3 extends over 13 amino acids. For the CDR3, the DNA is TGTGCCAGCAGTCGGACAGGGTTTGAAAAACTGTTTTTT. Translated: CASSRTGFEKLFF.

This clonotype was picked up many times. The V and J genes are TRBV9 and TRBJ1-4, with 7 bases that match TRBD1. V gave up 4 bases and J gave up 7 bases; unmatched junction bases: 7. The CDR3 covers 14 residues. Germline V gene sequence: CDR1 SGDLS, CDR2 YYNGEE. CDR3 nucleotides: TGTGCCAGCAGCTCACAGGGGTCGGGTGAAAAACTGTTTTTT. Translating it yields CASSSQGSGEKLFF.

The V and J genes are TRBV3-1 and TRBJ1-2, with D possibly TRBD1 on 5 matching bases. CDR1 is LGHDT, CDR2 YNNKEL, per germline (reference sequence). The CDR3 has 13 residues. V was trimmed by 1 base and J by 7 bases, leaving 10 bases between them. The CDR3 protein is CASSQVGGFGYTF. CDR3 bases: TGTGCCAGCAGCCAAGTTGGGGGTTTTGGCTACACCTTC. Full variable domain (rest looked up from reference TRBV3-1 and TRBJ1-2): DTAVSQTPKYLVTQMGNDKSIKCEQNLGHDTMYWYKQDSKKFLKIMFSYNNKELIINETVPNRFSPKSPDKAHLNLHINSLELGDSAVYFCASSQVGGFGYTFGSGTRLTVV.

This clonotype showed up just a few times. This chain uses TRBV7-3 with TRBJ2-2; no clear D. V lost 1 base and J lost 3, with 6 bases in between. This CDR3 contains 14 residues. CDR1 and CDR2 (germline): SGHTA, FQGTGA. As DNA, the CDR3 is TGTGCCAGCAGCTTAATGGTGGACACCGGGGAGCTGTTTTTT. This codes for CASSLMVDTGELFF.

The rearrangement joins TRBV5-1 to TRBJ2-1; 14 bases line up with TRBD2. V lost 3 bases, J lost 6 bases, and 11 bases stayed unmatched. CDR1 SGHRS and CDR2 YFSETQ come from the germline V gene. The CDR3 is made up of 18 amino acids. The CDR3 nucleotides read TGCGCCAGCAGCTCCGGGACTAGCGGGAGCTTCGGTAGCAATGAGCAGTTCTTC. Protein sequence: CASSSGTSGSFGSNEQFF.

V and J are TRBV9 and TRBJ2-1; 7 bases agree with TRBD1. Germline trimming cut 5 bases from V and 8 bases from J; bases unmatched to any gene: 13. This CDR3 is 15 amino acids long. The germline V gene encodes CDR1 SGDLS and CDR2 YYNGEE. The CDR3 coding sequence is TGTGCCAGCAGTGAAGACGGACAGGTATTAGATGAGCAGTTCTTC. Translating gives CASSEDGQVLDEQFF.

This clonotype was counted between two and nine times. This chain connects TRBV6-5 to TRBJ2-5; 10 positions match TRBD1. The V segment lost 4 bases and the J segment 3 bases; nucleotides outside the gene matches: 5. The CDR3 runs 15 residues. From germline, CDR1 is MNHEY and CDR2 SVGAGI. CDR3 region: CASSSTTGGKETQYF. In nucleotides, the CDR3 is TGTGCCAGCAGTTCAACGACAGGGGGCAAAGAGACCCAGTACTTC.

This clonotype was observed a few times. The genes are TRBV29-1 and TRBJ2-3; D is perhaps TRBD2 (6 bases). CDR1 and CDR2 (germline): SQVTM, ANQGSEA. V was cut by 4 bases and J by 5 bases, with 7 bases left in between. The length of the CDR3 is 11 residues. CDR3 nucleotides: TGCAGCGTTGGGCGGGGAGATACGCAGTATTTT. This translates into CSVGRGDTQYF.

The gene calls are TRBV7-6 and TRBJ2-7; 8 bases match TRBD2. Germline lookup yields CDR1 SGHVS and CDR2 FNYEAQ. The J segment lost 3 bases and the V segment lost 4 bases, leaving 20 bases of the junction unmatched. The CDR3 is 19 residues long. Here the CDR3 reads CASSSTTGTRSPPHYEQYF. The CDR3 DNA reads TGTGCCAGCAGCTCGACCACCGGGACTAGATCCCCACCCCACTACGAGCAGTACTTC.

This clonotype occurred a few times. This sequence joins TRBV6-2 or TRBV6-3 and TRBJ2-2; 7 bases align to TRBD1. The CDR3 totals 13 residues. Germline V gives CDR1 MNHEY, CDR2 SVGEGT. Trimming at V came to 6 bases and at J to 7 bases, leaving 5 bases not matched to a gene. CDR3 DNA: TGTGCCAGCAGCATAAGGGGGCTCGGGGAGCTGTTTTTT. Translating gives CASSIRGLGELFF.

The rearrangement uses TRBV10-2 and TRBJ1-4; D unclear. The V end was cut by 0 bases, the J end by 0 bases, with 11 bases between. This CDR3 is 17 amino acids long. Germline-derived CDR1 and CDR2 are WSHSY and SAAADI. This CDR3 is CASSESTRSSTNEKLFF. The CDR3 nucleotides read TGCGCCAGCAGTGAGTCGACTCGGTCATCAACTAATGAAAAACTGTTTTTT.

This clonotype was counted only a few times. The V call is TRBV18, the J call TRBJ2-5, with D possibly TRBD1 on 5 matching bases. The CDR3 consists of 14 residues. Trimming removed 0 bases at V and 4 bases at J, with 9 bases between. From germline, CDR1 is KGHSH and CDR2 LQKENI. The CDR3: CASSPPSRAETQYF. The CDR3 nucleotides are TGTGCCAGCTCACCACCCAGCAGGGCAGAGACCCAGTACTTC.